The present entry profiles one TCR beta chain with its context. Generated by immunoSEQ multiplex PCR, the TCRdb table keeps only in-frame clones and is missing some. The table has about 180,000 clones, more than 75% seen once. The record originates from a study of cytomegalovirus exposure and HLA in healthy donors. The trim removed 8 bases at V and 5 bases at J, leaving 11 bases unmatched. This CDR3 comprises 14 residues. The germline V gene encodes CDR1 MNHEY and CDR2 SMNVEV (reference sequence). The sequence was obtained from a man aged 18 to 30 in good health and CMV-seropositive. The chain couples TRBV27 to TRBJ2-7, with 8 bases that match TRBD1. What was sequenced was PBMCs. The DNA for the CDR3 is TGTGCCAGCGCAAGTACAGGGGGAAGAAACGAGCAGTACTTC. It is translated as CASASTGGRNEQYF.